Below are 8 T cell receptor beta chains sequenced from a single sample in a study of cytomegalovirus exposure and HLA in healthy donors (dated by TCRdb to 2015 to 2018). Libraries were constructed by the immunoSEQ multiplex PCR assay. For the multiplex PCR, a mixture combining 60 forward primers for TCR Vbeta segments and 13 reverse primers for TCR Jbeta segments was used. TCRdb took this table from immuneACCESS and kept in-frame rearrangements with V and J called. Such tables lack part of the clones; where checked against another copy, unresolved V genes explain under half of the gap, and the rest is unexplained. This sample lists about 140,000 clones; around two thirds were detected once. Of the sample, roughly 1.9% is held by the ten largest clones. The specimen sequenced was PBMCs. The receptor set was obtained from a male donor in good health and CMV-seronegative.

The sample holds a few counts of this clone. V usage is TRBV6-5 and J usage is TRBJ1-2; D unresolved. The CDR3 extends over 15 amino acids. Trimming left V 0 bases short and J 2 bases short, with 10 bases between. Germline V gives CDR1 MNHEY, CDR2 SVGAGI. CDR3 protein: CASSYSARNNYGYTF. CDR3 nucleotides: TGTGCCAGCAGTTACTCGGCCAGAAACAACTATGGCTACACCTTC.

The rearrangement joins TRBV27 to TRBJ2-7, with TRBD1 identical over 9 bases. Germline CDR1 is MNHEY and CDR2 is SMNVEV (reference sequence). The CDR3 consists of 13 residues. V lost 6 bases and J lost 5; bases outside the gene matches: 5. CDR3 sequence (DNA): TGTGCCAGCAGAAGACAGGGGGACCACGAGCAGTACTTC. Translating it yields CASRRQGDHEQYF.

The V and J genes are TRBV29-1 and TRBJ2-2; 9 nucleotides agree with TRBD2. V lost 4 bases and J lost 4; bases outside the gene matches: 4. Germline CDR1 reads SQVTM; CDR2 reads ANQGSEA. CDR3 length: 14 residues. The CDR3 spells CSVVQRGATGELFF. The DNA of the CDR3 is TGCAGCGTTGTACAGCGGGGGGCCACCGGGGAGCTGTTTTTT.

The V gene is TRBV2, the J gene TRBJ2-3; 11 bases match TRBD2. Per the germline V gene, CDR1 is SNHLY and CDR2 is FYNNEI. This CDR3 spans 16 amino acids. Losses at the gene ends were 4 bases for V and 5 bases for J; bases not matched to a gene: 8. The CDR3 bases are TGTGCCAGCAGTGCTTTTAGCGGGGGGGCCGTAGATACGCAGTATTTT. Its translation: CASSAFSGGAVDTQYF.

This clone showed up just once. The chain recombines TRBV7-2 with TRBJ1-2; D gene ambiguous. CDR3 length: 16 amino acids. The V gene's germline CDR1 is SGHTA and CDR2 FQGNSA. Trimming removed 1 base from V and 5 bases from J, with 17 bases in between. DNA of the CDR3: TGTGCCAGCAGCTTAGAGCGTATGGAAATCGATTATGGCTACACCTTC. It yields the protein CASSLERMEIDYGYTF.

The V and J genes are TRBV5-1 and TRBJ2-3; 9 bases align to TRBD1. The CDR3 spans 15 residues. V was clipped by 4 bases and J by 6 bases; unmatched bases: 9. Germline lookup yields CDR1 SGHRS and CDR2 YFSETQ. The CDR3 nucleotides read TGCGCCAGCAGCCCGGAGGACAGGGGTTACGATACGCAGTATTTT. It encodes CASSPEDRGYDTQYF.

The chain has TRBV28 and TRBJ1-4; D is possibly TRBD1 (5 bases). The CDR3 spans 10 residues. The germline V gene encodes CDR1 MDHEN and CDR2 SYDVKM. Trimming took 7 bases from V and 8 from J, leaving 5 bases between them. The DNA of the CDR3 is TGTGCCAGCAAGGGGGAAAAACTGTTTTTT. Translating it yields CASKGEKLFF.

The genes are TRBV18 and TRBJ2-3, with 10 bases identical to TRBD2. Unmatched junction bases numbered 7, after V lost 2 bases and J lost 5 bases. Per germline, CDR1 KGHSH and CDR2 LQKENI. The CDR3 runs to 16 residues. CDR3 protein: CASSPRSGGAVDTQYF. The CDR3 region has the DNA TGTGCCAGCTCACCAAGGAGCGGGGGGGCCGTAGATACGCAGTATTTT.